A selection of T cell receptor beta chains follows, all from one sample in a study of technical replicates of blood from a few donors. The method was immunoSEQ multiplex PCR; TCRdb's version includes in-frame clones alone and lacks a portion of them. The table lists 100,000 or so clones, around 95% of them singletons. The specimen sequenced was T cells isolated from PBMCs. The receptors stem from a human donor in good health. Both conserved end residues are part of each CDR3. A D gene is named only where the DNA matches it firmly. Clone size appears in some rows only: once, few, many, or a class for an expanded clone.

j_call | d_call | clone_size | v_call | cdr3_aa | cdr3_nt
TRBJ2-1 | TRBD2 | - | TRBV2 | CASRLAGGINNEQFF | TGTGCCAGCAGACTAGCGGGAGGGATTAACAATGAGCAGTTCTTC
TRBJ2-5 | - | - | TRBV4-2 | CASSQDAVSGETQYF | TGTGCCAGCAGCCAAGATGCGGTGAGCGGGGAGACCCAGTACTTC
TRBJ2-5 | TRBD2 | - | TRBV29-1 | CSPRRAGEETQYF | TGCAGCCCCCGTCGAGCGGGGGAGGAGACCCAGTACTTC
TRBJ2-7 | - | - | TRBV19 | CASSPQGYEQYF | TGTGCCAGTAGTCCCCAGGGATACGAGCAGTACTTC
TRBJ1-2 | TRBD1 | - | TRBV23-1 | CASSHYRQGANYGYTF | TGCGCCAGCAGTCACTACAGACAGGGGGCTAACTATGGCTACACCTTC
TRBJ2-7 | - | - | TRBV7-9 | CASSLGQSSYEQYF | TGTGCCAGCAGCTTAGGACAGTCATCCTACGAGCAGTACTTC
TRBJ2-1 | TRBD2 | once | TRBV5-1 | CASSIRTSGFYNEQFF | TGCGCCAGCAGCATAAGGACTAGCGGTTTTTACAATGAGCAGTTCTTC
TRBJ2-1 | - | - | TRBV13 | CASRFTGSDEQFF | TGTGCCAGCAGATTTACAGGGTCCGATGAGCAGTTCTTC
TRBJ2-1 | - | - | TRBV11-2 | CASSLEGRGGLDEQFF | TGTGCCAGCAGCCTGGAAGGGAGGGGGGGGCTAGATGAGCAGTTCTTC
TRBJ2-7 | TRBD1 | once | TRBV28 | CASSLSLRQGSYEQYF | TGTGCCAGCAGTTTAAGTCTCCGACAGGGCTCCTACGAGCAGTACTTC
TRBJ2-1 | - | - | TRBV6-4 | CASSVGRLNEQFF | TGTGCCAGCAGTGTCGGCAGACTTAATGAGCAGTTCTTC
TRBJ2-7 | - | - | TRBV7-9 | CASRHSYSYEQYF | TGTGCCAGCAGACACAGTTACTCCTACGAGCAGTACTTC
TRBJ2-7 | - | - | TRBV6-5 | CASRENSGVSYEQYF | TGTGCCAGCAGAGAGAATAGCGGAGTCTCCTACGAGCAGTACTTC
TRBJ1-5 | TRBD1 | once | TRBV2 | CAGQGAEAQPQHF | TGTGCGGGACAGGGGGCAGAGGCACAGCCCCAGCATTTT
TRBJ2-7 | - | once | TRBV28 | CASSLAQSYEQYF | TGTGCCAGCAGTTTAGCTCAGTCCTACGAGCAGTACTTC
TRBJ2-1 | - | - | TRBV5-1 | CASARDNSYNEQFF | TGCGCCAGCGCGAGGGACAACTCCTACAATGAGCAGTTCTTC
TRBJ2-2 | - | - | TRBV27 | CASSLEVLVGTGELFF | TGTGCCAGCAGTTTAGAGGTCTTGGTGGGCACCGGGGAGCTGTTTTTT
TRBJ2-1 | TRBD2 | - | TRBV27 | CASMFYGGGSYNEQFF | TGTGCCAGCATGTTCTATGGGGGGGGCTCCTACAATGAGCAGTTCTTC
TRBJ1-2 | TRBD1 | - | TRBV6-5 | CASSYGTGESYGYTF | TGTGCCAGCAGTTATGGGACAGGGGAGTCCTATGGCTACACCTTC
TRBJ2-1 | TRBD2 | few | TRBV25-1 | CASSEGGSGGYEQFF | TGTGCCAGCAGTGAAGGAGGTAGCGGGGGATATGAGCAGTTCTTC
TRBJ2-3 | TRBD2 | - | TRBV9 | CASGLTGTRGTDTQYF | TGTGCCAGCGGGCTAACCGGGACTAGGGGGACAGATACGCAGTATTTT
TRBJ1-6 | - | - | TRBV19 | CASGQPNNSPLHF | TGTGCCAGTGGACAGCCTAATAATTCACCCCTCCACTTT
TRBJ2-5 | TRBD2 | once | TRBV28 | CASSGTKVFQYF | TGTGCCAGCAGTGGGACTAAAGTCTTCCAGTACTTC
TRBJ1-1 | - | - | TRBV27 | CASSGGDSNTEAFF | TGTGCCAGCAGTGGGGGGGACTCGAACACTGAAGCTTTCTTT
TRBJ2-5 | - | - | TRBV7-9 | CASSLGDIEEETQYF | TGTGCCAGCAGCTTAGGGGACATTGAAGAAGAGACCCAGTACTTC
TRBJ2-1 | - | - | TRBV10-2 | CASSELHEQFF | TGCGCCAGCAGTGAGCTCCATGAGCAGTTCTTC
TRBJ2-2 | - | - | TRBV5-1 | CASSLYGTTSNTGELFF | TGCGCCAGCAGCTTATATGGGACAACATCGAACACCGGGGAGCTGTTTTTT
TRBJ1-1 | - | - | TRBV7-9 | CASSWEYNTEAFF | TGTGCCAGCTCCTGGGAGTACAACACTGAAGCTTTCTTT
TRBJ2-1 | - | - | TRBV27 | CASSRSGINEQFF | TGTGCCAGCAGTCGAAGTGGCATCAATGAGCAGTTCTTC
TRBJ2-7 | TRBD2 | - | TRBV6-4 | CASSRTSGTAIHEQYF | TGTGCCAGCAGCCGAACTAGCGGGACCGCAATCCACGAGCAGTACTTC
TRBJ2-7 | TRBD1 | - | TRBV9 | CASSVSLGTGAYEQYF | TGTGCCAGCAGCGTAAGTTTGGGGACAGGGGCCTACGAGCAGTACTTC